This T cell receptor beta chain was recovered during a study of T cells after yellow fever vaccination. Study-level background: Some fractions had low cell numbers, and these were prepared with SMART-Seq v4 Ultra Low Input. General study points: Secondary responses were weaker yet peaked faster, day 5 versus 15. Most clones from primary vaccination were detected again post-booster (approximately 97% CD4, about 88% CD8).

This clonotype was found a few times. Its antigen is still unknown. As TCR cDNA was made by 5'RACE template switching, a universal primer site and UMIs were added. TCRdb reanalysed the 5' RACE reads using MiXCR and keeps one entry per CDR3 protein. The table shows roughly 500,000 distinct CDR3 sequences, with approximately 21% occurring only once. The CDR3 extends over 16 amino acids. The J segment lost 4 bases and the V segment lost 3 bases, leaving 8 bases of the junction unmatched. CDR1 is SGHRS and CDR2 is YFSETQ in the germline V gene. The V gene is TRBV5-1, the J gene TRBJ2-2; 8 bases map to TRBD1. This TCR derives from a man aged 25 to 40 who received the YFV17D yellow fever vaccine. The sequencing used PBMCs, collected 15 days after the yellow fever booster vaccination. The CDR3 loop reads CASSSTGGTVTGELFF. In DNA form, the CDR3 reads TGCGCCAGCAGCTCCACAGGGGGAACCGTCACCGGGGAGCTGTTTTTT.